One and the same sample provided the 22 T cell receptor beta chains below, sequenced in a study of control samples from healthy donors and cancer patients. Assay: immunoSEQ multiplex PCR; the TCRdb copy retains only in-frame clones and omits some. In the table there are 30,000 to 35,000 clones, approximately 95% of which are singletons. Sequenced input: blood. The receptors were gathered from a man aged 55 to 70 in good health.

This chain uses TRBV7-2 with TRBJ1-6; maybe TRBD1 (6 bases). V lost 3 bases to trimming and J lost 12 bases, with 12 bases between them. This CDR3 spans 13 amino acids. Per the germline V gene, CDR1 is SGHTA and CDR2 is FQGNSA. The CDR3 sequence: CASSFPGTLPLHF. The CDR3 nucleotides read TGTGCCAGCAGCTTCCCCGGGACATTACCCCTCCACTTT.

The chain recombines TRBV6-1 with TRBJ1-6, with D unresolved. V lost 2 bases and J 7 bases, leaving 9 bases between the germline ends. CDR3 size: 14 residues. CDR1 and CDR2 (germline): MNHNS, SASEGT. CDR3 DNA: TGTGCCAGCAGTGAAAACCTATCCAATTCACCCCTCCACTTT. Residues: CASSENLSNSPLHF.

V and J are TRBV4-3 and TRBJ1-1; D is uncertain. Trimming left V 0 bases short and J 4 bases short, with 9 bases between. CDR3 size: 14 residues. Per the germline V gene, CDR1 is LGHNA and CDR2 is YSLEER. The DNA for the CDR3 is TGCGCCAGCAGCCAAGATCAGTGGGGCACTGAAGCTTTCTTT. This encodes CASSQDQWGTEAFF.

This clone came up a few times. The chain has TRBV7-2 and TRBJ1-1; the match to TRBD1 covers 9 bases. Germline CDR1 SGHTA, CDR2 FQGNSA. Unmatched junction bases numbered 9, after V lost 3 bases and J lost 4 bases. CDR3 size: 16 residues. The CDR3 region has the DNA TGTGCCAGCAGCTTGCAGGGACAGGGAAGAGTCACTGAAGCTTTCTTT. Protein product: CASSLQGQGRVTEAFF. Complete variable domain (other parts from reference TRBV7-2 and TRBJ1-1): GAGVSQSPSNKVTEKGKDVELRCDPISGHTALYWYRQSLGQGLEFLIYFQGNSAPDKSGLPSDRFSAERTGGSVSTLTIQRTQQEDSAVYLCASSLQGQGRVTEAFFGQGTRLTVV.

This sequence joins TRBV20-1 and TRBJ1-1; no firm D call. Germline loops: CDR1 DFQATT, CDR2 SNEGSKA (reference sequence). Trimming removed 4 bases from V and 5 bases from J, with 8 bases in between. The CDR3 runs 11 residues. CDR3 bases: TGCAGTGCTAATGAAAGGACTGAAGCTTTCTTT. It specifies CSANERTEAFF.

The chain links TRBV30 to TRBJ1-4; D ambiguous. The V gene lost 5 bases and the J gene lost 3 bases, with 10 bases spanning the gap. Germline V CDR1 and CDR2: GTSNPN, SVGIG (reference sequence). The CDR3 extends over 13 amino acids. In nucleotides, the CDR3 is TGTGCCTGGGCCGTCGGATCTAATGAAAAACTGTTTTTT. Protein: CAWAVGSNEKLFF.

This rearrangement joins TRBV9 to TRBJ2-5; TRBD2 matches 7 bases. V was pared by 2 bases and J by 2 bases, with 6 bases of the junction left unmatched. The CDR3 consists of 15 residues. Germline V gene sequence: CDR1 SGDLS, CDR2 YYNGEE. The CDR3 loop is CASSVSSGAQETQYF. CDR3 sequence (DNA): TGTGCCAGCAGCGTGTCCAGCGGGGCACAAGAGACCCAGTACTTC. Variable domain in full (rest from reference TRBV9 and TRBJ2-5): DSGVTQTPKHLITATGQRVTLRCSPRSGDLSVYWYQQSLDQGLQFLIQYYNGEERAKGNILERFSAQQFPDLHSELNLSSLELGDSALYFCASSVSSGAQETQYFGPGTRLLVL.

The chain is built from TRBV9 and TRBJ1-3; maybe TRBD1 (6 bases). The CDR3 sequence is 15 residues long. CDR1 SGDLS and CDR2 YYNGEE come from the germline V gene. The V end was cut by 4 bases, the J end by 0 bases, with 11 bases between. This CDR3 reads CASSSGVGSGNTIYF. DNA for the CDR3: TGTGCCAGCAGCTCAGGGGTAGGCTCTGGAAACACCATATATTTT.

The J gene is TRBJ1-1, the V gene TRBV5-4; no firm D call. Germline V CDR1 and CDR2: SGHNT, YYREEE (reference sequence). The CDR3 runs 13 residues. The germline V and J ends were trimmed by 1 base and 4 bases, with 8 bases remaining between them. The CDR3 sequence is CASSLFQSTEAFF. CDR3 sequence (DNA): TGTGCCAGCAGCTTGTTTCAGAGCACTGAAGCTTTCTTT. The whole variable domain, filled in from reference TRBV5-4 and TRBJ1-1, reads ETGVTQSPTHLIKTRGQQVTLRCSSQSGHNTVSWYQQALGQGPQFIFQYYREEENGRGNFPPRFSGLQFPNYSSELNVNALELDDSALYLCASSLFQSTEAFFGQGTRLTVV.

This chain uses TRBV7-9 with TRBJ2-1; D could derive from TRBD1 or TRBD2 (6 bases each). The CDR3 extends over 15 amino acids. Germline-derived CDR1 and CDR2 are SEHNR and FQNEAQ (reference sequence). The ends were cut back, 3 bases at V and 2 bases at J, with 11 bases in the middle. The CDR3 spells CASSFGGHTYNEQFF. The CDR3 region has the DNA TGTGCCAGCAGCTTCGGGGGACACACCTACAATGAGCAGTTCTTC.

The J gene is TRBJ1-4, the V gene TRBV2; D uncertain. The germline gives CDR1 SNHLY, CDR2 FYNNEI. This CDR3 is built from 15 residues. Trimming removed 3 bases at V and 8 bases at J, with 16 bases between. DNA of the CDR3: TGTGCCAGCAGTGATTCTTGGGAGGTGGGGGAAAAACTGTTTTTT. Its translation is CASSDSWEVGEKLFF.

The J gene is TRBJ1-6, the V gene TRBV18; no firm D call. Trimming took 5 bases from V and 8 from J, leaving 10 bases between them. The germline V gene has CDR1 KGHSH and CDR2 LQKENI. The CDR3 contains 13 residues. The CDR3 is CASSAGFDSPLHF. The CDR3 DNA follows: TGTGCCAGCTCAGCCGGGTTCGATTCACCCCTCCACTTT.

This chain connects TRBV6-5 to TRBJ1-1; D is unresolved. Trimming cost V 6 bases and J 0 bases, with 11 bases left between them. Germline lookup yields CDR1 MNHEY and CDR2 SVGAGI. The CDR3 is 14 residues long. The CDR3 DNA reads TGTGCCAGCAGCCTCACAGAATTGAACACTGAAGCTTTCTTT. It yields the protein CASSLTELNTEAFF.

The genes are TRBV9 and TRBJ2-1; the D call may be TRBD1 or TRBD2 (5 bases each). Germline values: CDR1 SGDLS, CDR2 YYNGEE. This CDR3 is built from 15 residues. Trimming stripped 2 bases from V and 1 base from J, with 10 bases between. CDR3 in DNA: TGTGCCAGCAGCGTCGTGGGGGAATCCTACAATGAGCAGTTCTTC. Amino acids: CASSVVGESYNEQFF.

V is TRBV6-5 and J is TRBJ2-3; D might be TRBD1 (5 bases). V was trimmed by 6 bases and J by 0 bases, leaving 13 bases between them. Looked up from germline, CDR1 is MNHEY and CDR2 is SVGAGI. The length of the CDR3 is 15 residues. CDR3 residues: CASSSQGSSTDTQYF. CDR3 sequence (DNA): TGTGCCAGCAGCTCCCAGGGTTCGAGCACAGATACGCAGTATTTT.

This chain uses TRBV14 with TRBJ1-1; D unclear. The CDR3 sequence is 13 residues long. The germline V gene has CDR1 SGHDN and CDR2 FVKESK. V lost 0 bases to trimming and J lost 5 bases, with 7 bases between them. The chain's CDR3 is CASSQDRVTEAFF. DNA of the CDR3: TGTGCCAGCAGCCAAGATCGAGTGACTGAAGCTTTCTTT. The complete variable domain, with remaining parts taken from reference TRBV14 and TRBJ1-1, reads EAGVTQFPSHSVIEKGQTVTLRCDPISGHDNLYWYRRVMGKEIKFLLHFVKESKQDESGMPNNRFLAERTGGTYSTLKVQPAELEDSGVYFCASSQDRVTEAFFGQGTRLTVV.

The chain uses TRBV7-2 and TRBJ2-7; 7 bases are a match to TRBD2. V was clipped by 5 bases and J by 2 bases; unmatched bases: 15. CDR1 and CDR2 from the germline V gene are SGHTA and FQGNSA. The CDR3 is 17 residues long. This chain's CDR3 is CASSGVGARTSPYEQYF. For the CDR3, the DNA is TGTGCCAGCAGCGGGGTCGGGGCTAGGACTAGTCCCTACGAGCAGTACTTC.

This chain connects TRBV18 to TRBJ1-1; TRBD1 is a possible D gene (5 bases). Trimming pared 4 bases from V and 3 bases from J, leaving 12 bases between. Germline V gene sequence: CDR1 KGHSH, CDR2 LQKENI. The CDR3 length is 14 residues. The CDR3 DNA reads TGTGCCAGCTCACTTTCGAGGGGACACACTGAAGCTTTCTTT. Its protein is CASSLSRGHTEAFF.

The J gene is TRBJ2-1, the V gene TRBV2; TRBD2 is a possible D gene (5 bases). The germline CDR1 and CDR2 sequences are SNHLY and FYNNEI. The CDR3 runs to 16 residues. The V and J ends lost 2 bases and 0 bases respectively, with 11 bases between them. The CDR3 region is CASSEHVGGSYNEQFF. The CDR3 DNA reads as TGTGCCAGCAGTGAACATGTAGGAGGCTCCTACAATGAGCAGTTCTTC.

This clone has just one count. This chain joins TRBV5-3 and TRBJ1-4; 10 positions match TRBD1. TRBV5-3 is placed among ORFs of uncertain function. The CDR3 is made up of 12 amino acids. The J segment lost 8 bases and the V segment lost 10 bases, leaving 5 bases of the junction unmatched. CDR3 bases: TGTGCCTGCGGGACAGGGGAAGAAAAACTGTTTTTT. Amino acids: CACGTGEEKLFF.

This clone occurred a few times. The CDR3 protein is CASTVDRFYTF. Here the CDR3 DNA reads TGTGCCAGCACCGTCGACAGGTTCTACACCTTC. The chain recombines TRBV2 with TRBJ1-2, with D possibly matching TRBD1 (6 bases). The V gene's germline CDR1 is SNHLY and CDR2 FYNNEI. Trimming shortened V by 7 bases and J by 10 bases, and 13 bases separated the two germline ends. This CDR3 is built from 11 residues.

The V call is TRBV29-1, the J call TRBJ1-2, with D unresolved. V dropped 5 bases and J dropped 4 bases, with 14 bases sitting between them. CDR1 and CDR2 from the germline V gene are SQVTM and ANQGSEA. This CDR3 contains 13 residues. CDR3 residues: CSVPLMGFYGYTF. CDR3 DNA sequence: TGCAGCGTTCCATTGATGGGGTTCTATGGCTACACCTTC.